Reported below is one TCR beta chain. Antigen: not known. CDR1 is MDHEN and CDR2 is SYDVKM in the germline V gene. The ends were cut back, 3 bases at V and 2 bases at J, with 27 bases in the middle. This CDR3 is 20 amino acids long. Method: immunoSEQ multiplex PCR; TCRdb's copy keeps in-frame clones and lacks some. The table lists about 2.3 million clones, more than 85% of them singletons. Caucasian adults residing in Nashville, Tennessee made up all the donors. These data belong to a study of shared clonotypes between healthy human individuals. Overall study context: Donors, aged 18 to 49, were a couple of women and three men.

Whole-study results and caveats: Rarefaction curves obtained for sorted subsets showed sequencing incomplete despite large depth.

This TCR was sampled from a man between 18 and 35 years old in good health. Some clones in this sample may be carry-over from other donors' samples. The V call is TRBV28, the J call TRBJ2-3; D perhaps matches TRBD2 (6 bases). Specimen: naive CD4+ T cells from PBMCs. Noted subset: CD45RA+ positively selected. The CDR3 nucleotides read TGTGCCAGCAGTTTCGGCCTTGGGTACATAGGTAGCGGAGACACAGATACGCAGTATTTT. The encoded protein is CASSFGLGYIGSGDTDTQYF.